The 29 T cell receptor beta chains presented below share a single source sample, sequenced in a study of tumor-infiltrating lymphocytes in primary liver carcinoma. TCR beta cDNA was made from around 460 ng total RNA with a constant-region primer. The TCR beta library was amplified through three nested multiplex PCR rounds in a modified ARM-PCR procedure. Running around 9 cycles apiece, the first two PCR rounds relied on TRBV1-TRBV30 forward primers together with a C-beta reverse primer. One entry per CDR3 protein, called by TCRdb with MiXCR from the multiplex PCR reads. The sample records 100,000 or so distinct CDR3 sequences, 69% being singletons. Starting material for RNA and DNA co-extraction consisted of about 20-30 mg of unsorted bulk tissue. Sequencing was done on a sample of liver tumor tissue from sampling region 5. Subset specified: tumor region T5, tumor centre. Receptor source: a woman in her sixties with primary liver carcinoma and hepatitis B virus infection.

Regarding this clonotype: Compared with germline, one end of the junction differs, possibly owing to a read error. V and J are TRBV11-2 and TRBJ2-3; the D gene is possibly TRBD1 (6 bases). CDR3 size: 17 residues. Looked up from germline, CDR1 is SGHAT and CDR2 is FQNNGV. Written as DNA, the CDR3 is TGTGCCAGCAGCTTAGTGGGACAAGCGATTAGCTCAGATACACAGTATTTT. It is translated as CASSLVGQAISSDTQYF.

Concerning this clonotype: One base away lies a much larger clone, so this may be a sequencing read error. The chain is built from TRBV5-1 and TRBJ2-5; 8 bases match TRBD2. The V gene's germline CDR1 is SGHRS and CDR2 YFSETQ. Trimming at V came to 4 bases and at J to 5 bases, leaving 10 bases not matched to a gene. The CDR3 covers 15 residues. The CDR3 sequence is CASSQFGTRYETQYF. The CDR3 DNA reads as TGCGCCAGCAGCCAATTCGGGACTAGGTATGAGACCCAGTACTTC. Variable domain in full (rest from reference TRBV5-1 and TRBJ2-5): KAGVTQTPRYLIKTRGQQVTLSCSPISGHRSVSWYQQTPGQGLQFLFEYFSETQRNKGNFPGRFSGRQFSNSRSEMNVSTLELGDSALYLCASSQFGTRYETQYFGPGTRLLVL.

On this clonotype itself: This may arise from a read error, as a much more abundant clone is one base away. The chain recombines TRBV14 with TRBJ2-7; a possible D gene is TRBD2 (6 bases). The length of the CDR3 is 13 residues. Per germline, CDR1 SGHDN and CDR2 FVKESK. In nucleotides, the CDR3 is TGTGACAGCAGCCAATCCATGACTAGTCTTCCGTACTTC. As protein: CDSSQSMTSLPYF.

About this clonotype itself: A read error may account for a junction end that differs from germline. The chain uses TRBV6-6 and TRBJ2-3; tentatively, D is TRBD2 (5 bases). This CDR3 region has 15 residues. Germline V gene lookup returns CDR1 MNHNY and CDR2 SVGAGI (reference sequence). The CDR3 DNA follows: TGTGTCAGCAGTTACGGCGGGCGTCGAACAGATAGGCAGTATTTT. It codes for CVSSYGGRRTDRQYF.

This clonotype has at least ten counts. The chain links TRBV29-1 to TRBJ1-2, with unresolved D. From germline, CDR1 is SQVTM and CDR2 ANQGSEA. The length of the CDR3 is 12 residues. V shed 3 bases and J shed 6 bases, with 11 bases lying between them. CDR3 sequence reads: CSVDKWVDGYTF. The CDR3 region has the DNA TGCAGCGTTGACAAGTGGGTGGATGGCTACACCTTC.

To note about this clonotype: One end of the junction is discordant with germline, which a read error may explain. The V gene is TRBV6-1, the J gene TRBJ2-5; tentatively, D is TRBD2 (5 bases). Germline assignment: CDR1 MNHNS and CDR2 SASEGT. The CDR3 loop spans 12 amino acids. CDR3 loop: CVSSEAWETQNF. CDR3 nucleotide sequence: TGTGTCAGCAGTGAAGCCTGGGAGACCCAGAACTTC.

This clonotype has a single count. CDR3 coding DNA: TGTGCCAACGCTTCCTTAGCGGGAGGTACAGATACGCAGTATTTT. Protein product: CANASLAGGTDTQYF. This chain links TRBV6-4 with TRBJ2-3; 10 bases fit TRBD2. The junction had 10 bases not matched to a gene; V was cut back by 10 bases and J by 3 bases. Looked up from germline, CDR1 is MRHNA and CDR2 is SNTAGT. The CDR3 has 15 amino acids.

As concerns this clonotype: A much larger clone is a single base away; this may be a read error. The chain links TRBV5-6 to TRBJ2-7; D might be TRBD1 (6 bases). The CDR3 loop spans 13 amino acids. CDR1 is SGHDT, CDR2 YYEEEE, per germline. The CDR3 loop is CANSWDTSYEQYF. In nucleotides, the CDR3 is TGTGCCAACAGCTGGGACACGTCCTACGAGCAGTACTTC.

This clonotype appeared a few times. A clone one base away is much larger, so this may be a read error. Without the conserved terminal phenylalanine or tryptophan, this CDR3 likely stems from a read error. The CDR3 loop is CSVVFSMNTEAFI. Written as DNA, the CDR3 is TGCAGCGTTGTTTTCTCCATGAACACTGAAGCTTTCATT. V is TRBV29-1 and J is TRBJ1-1, with D unresolved. Trimming took 4 bases from V and 0 from J, leaving 9 bases between them. The CDR3 is 13 amino acids. CDR1 and CDR2 from the germline V gene are SQVTM and ANQGSEA.

In regard to this clonotype: The junction departs from germline at one end; a sequencing error may be responsible. This chain uses TRBV10-2 with TRBJ2-7; a weak D match, TRBD2 (5 bases). Germline V lookup: CDR1 WSHSY, CDR2 SAAADI. The CDR3 extends over 14 amino acids. The CDR3: CAGSEGSGFCEQYF. CDR3 in DNA: TGCGCCGGCAGTGAGGGATCGGGGTTCTGCGAGCAGTACTTC.

A note on this clonotype: Sequence at one end of the junction differs from germline and may be a read error. The rearrangement joins TRBV28 to TRBJ1-1, with D perhaps matching TRBD1 (5 bases). This CDR3 spans 13 amino acids. Germline V CDR1 and CDR2: MDHEN, SYDVKM. CDR3 sequence reads: CASSLADKAKALF. Written as DNA, the CDR3 is TGTGCCAGCAGTTTGGCGGACAAAGCTAAAGCTCTCTTT.

As regards this clonotype: The junction departs from the called germline gene at one end, perhaps through a read error. The CDR3 nucleotides read TGTGCCAGCAGGGCTAGCGTGCCAGGAACAGAAACGCAGTATTTT. Protein product: CASRASVPGTETQYF. The genes are TRBV6-5 and TRBJ2-3, with TRBD2 as a possible D gene (6 bases). The germline V gene encodes CDR1 MNHEY and CDR2 SVGAGI. The CDR3 is 15 residues long.

The genes are TRBV29-1 and TRBJ2-7; 7 nucleotides align to TRBD1. Trimming at V came to 6 bases and at J to 4 bases, leaving 12 bases not matched to a gene. Per germline, CDR1 SQVTM and CDR2 ANQGSEA. The CDR3 totals 14 residues. The CDR3 spells CSVQKGGSYYEQYF. In DNA, the CDR3 is TGCAGCGTCCAGAAAGGGGGCAGTTATTACGAGCAGTACTTC.

Regarding this clonotype: The CDR3 end shows no conserved phenylalanine or tryptophan, and so a read error is likely. V usage is TRBV11-3 and J usage is TRBJ2-7; weak D call: TRBD2 (6 bases). The V gene's germline CDR1 is SGHNT and CDR2 YENEEA. The CDR3 spans 15 residues. The CDR3 region has the DNA TGTGCCAGCAACTTAGGAGGGACTGGAGCCTACGAGCAGTACCTC. This translates into CASNLGGTGAYEQYL.

For this clonotype: A read error may be the cause here, since a much bigger clone is one base away. Here the CDR3 omits its conserved ending phenylalanine or tryptophan, so a read error is the likely source. The genes are TRBV29-1 and TRBJ1-1, with no clear D. Germline CDR1 and CDR2: SQVTM and ANQGSEA. CDR3 length equals 11 residues. V was trimmed by 4 bases and J by 8 bases, leaving 11 bases between them. The CDR3 spells CSVAGPLEAFL. The CDR3 DNA reads TGCAGCGTTGCAGGCCCGCTCGAAGCTTTCTTA.

Details on this clonotype: Lacking the conserved final phenylalanine or tryptophan, this CDR3 likely reflects a read error. The gene calls are TRBV4-2 and TRBJ2-3; TRBD2 might be the D (5 bases). This CDR3 has 16 residues. Per germline, CDR1 LGHNA and CDR2 YNFKEQ. V lost 0 bases to trimming and J lost 1 base, with 11 bases between them. The DNA for the CDR3 is TGTGCCAGCAGCCAAGATCCGGGAAAGGGCACAGATACGCAGTATTAT. Its translation: CASSQDPGKGTDTQYY.

This clonotype was counted once. The genes are TRBV11-2 and TRBJ2-3; TRBD2 aligns across 9 bases. CDR3 length equals 20 residues. CDR1 and CDR2 (germline): SGHAT, FQNNGV. The CDR3 DNA sequence: TGTACCAACAGCTTAGATCTAAGTGGGTTAGCGGGAGAAGGGGTAGATACGCAGTATTTT. Translation: CTNSLDLSGLAGEGVDTQYF.

Points on this clonotype: Since a much larger clone is just one base distant, this may be a read error. The chain combines TRBV29-1 with TRBJ2-1, with 9 bases that match TRBD1. This CDR3 comprises 13 residues. CDR1 and CDR2 (germline): SQVTM, ANQGSEA. The CDR3 DNA sequence: TGCAGCGTTGATGGGACAGGGCGCAATGAGCGGTTCTTC. Its translation: CSVDGTGRNERFF.

With respect to this clonotype: Mismatch with germline at one junction end may stem from a read error. The chain joins TRBV7-8 to TRBJ2-3, with TRBD2 identical over 11 bases. Germline V gene lookup returns CDR1 SGHVS and CDR2 FQNEAQ. CDR3 length equals 13 residues. The DNA for the CDR3 is TGTGTCAGCGGCTTATCGCCGGGACTAGCGGTGTATTTT. It yields the protein CVSGLSPGLAVYF.

This clonotype was seen more than once but under ten times. The CDR3 DNA reads TGTGCCAGCAGCAAAAGGTTTGCCCCTCAGGGGATGGTATCTGGAAACACCATATATTTT. This encodes CASSKRFAPQGMVSGNTIYF. The chain links TRBV21-1 to TRBJ1-3; the DNA was not used to check the table's D call, TRBD1. TRBV21-1 is a documented pseudogene. CDR3 size: 20 residues.

This clonotype was seen a single time. Germline and junction disagree at one end, which may indicate a read error. The chain carries TRBV11-2 and TRBJ2-5; D unresolved. Germline lookup yields CDR1 SGHAT and CDR2 FQNNGV. The length of the CDR3 is 11 residues. The CDR3 reads CASNLQESQYF. The CDR3 nucleotides are TGTGCCAGCAACTTGCAAGAGTCCCAGTACTTC. The whole variable domain, remainder taken from reference TRBV11-2 and TRBJ2-5, is EAGVAQSPRYKIIEKRQSVAFWCNPISGHATLYWYQQILGQGPKLLIQFQNNGVVDDSQLPKDRFSAERLKGVDSTLKIQPAKLEDSAVYLCASNLQESQYFGPGTRLLVL.

In this sample, this clonotype turned up a few times. A much larger clone is a single base away; this may be a read error. The rearrangement joins TRBV12-3 or TRBV12-4 to TRBJ1-5, with no clear D. CDR3 length: 12 residues. The V and J ends lost 6 bases and 11 bases respectively, with 14 bases between them. The CDR3 loop reads CASSLSLGAQHF. The DNA of the CDR3 is TGTGCCAGCAGCCTCTCACTTGGGGCCCAGCATTTT.

This chain joins TRBV12-3 or TRBV12-4 and TRBJ2-3, with TRBD2 matching over 11 bases. V shed 6 bases and J 2 bases; nucleotides not matched to a gene: 13. This CDR3 is built from 18 residues. The CDR3 nucleotides are TGTGCCAGCAGGGATGGGATTAGCGGGAGGGGGAACACAGATACGCAGTATTTT. Residues: CASRDGISGRGNTDTQYF.

This clonotype qualifies as hyperexpanded. The rearrangement links TRBV11-3 to TRBJ2-1; 10 nucleotides align to TRBD2. Germline V CDR1 and CDR2: SGHNT, YENEEA. V was clipped by 1 base and J by 9 bases; unmatched bases: 6. The length of the CDR3 is 15 residues. The CDR3 spells CASSLGTSGKLEQFF. The CDR3 region has the DNA TGTGCCAGCAGCTTAGGAACTAGCGGGAAGCTTGAGCAGTTCTTC.

As to this clonotype: A read error may explain this, as a much larger clone is one base away. The chain carries TRBV28 and TRBJ2-7, with D possibly matching TRBD1 (6 bases). V gave up 5 bases and J gave up 6 bases, with 20 bases separating them. Germline assignment: CDR1 MDHEN and CDR2 SYDVKM. CDR3 length: 15 residues. CDR3 nucleotide sequence: TGTGCCAGCAGTCCCAAGACAGGCTCGACCGGCGAGCAGTACTTC. This sequence encodes CASSPKTGSTGEQYF.

The rearrangement links TRBV11-2 to TRBJ2-3; D might be TRBD2 (5 bases). With 7 bases removed from V and 6 bases from J, the gap between germline ends came to 20 bases. CDR3 length equals 15 residues. The V gene's germline CDR1 is SGHAT and CDR2 FQNNGV. CDR3 amino acids: CASNFRRPPGDTQYF. In nucleotides, the CDR3 is TGTGCCAGCAACTTTAGGAGACCCCCGGGGGATACGCAGTATTTT.

Comment on this clonotype: No conserved phenylalanine or tryptophan ends this CDR3, so it is likely a read error. The rearrangement links TRBV12-3 or TRBV12-4 to TRBJ2-3; D is uncertain. The CDR3 length is 15 residues. V lost 6 bases and J 1 base, leaving 14 bases between the germline ends. The CDR3 bases are TGTGCCAGCAGCATCGGATTCTTAGGCACAGATACGCAGTATTTA. As protein: CASSIGFLGTDTQYL.

The table lists this clonotype with a count of one. A single base separates this from a much larger clone, so it may be a read error. This rearrangement joins TRBV30 to TRBJ2-3, with D unresolved. In germline, CDR1 is GTSNPN, CDR2 SVGIG (reference sequence). CDR3 size: 12 residues. The CDR3: CAWSRSADTQCF. The CDR3 region has the DNA TGTGCCTGGAGTCGGAGTGCAGATACGCAGTGTTTT.

On this clonotype itself: Germline and junction disagree at one end, which may indicate a read error. The rearrangement uses TRBV14 and TRBJ2-7; 9 bases agree with TRBD1. The V gene's germline CDR1 is SGHDN and CDR2 FVKESK. CDR3 length: 14 amino acids. The DNA of the CDR3 is TGTGCCATCAGCCGAGCAGGGACAGGGAACGAACAGTACTTC. Its translation: CAISRAGTGNEQYF.